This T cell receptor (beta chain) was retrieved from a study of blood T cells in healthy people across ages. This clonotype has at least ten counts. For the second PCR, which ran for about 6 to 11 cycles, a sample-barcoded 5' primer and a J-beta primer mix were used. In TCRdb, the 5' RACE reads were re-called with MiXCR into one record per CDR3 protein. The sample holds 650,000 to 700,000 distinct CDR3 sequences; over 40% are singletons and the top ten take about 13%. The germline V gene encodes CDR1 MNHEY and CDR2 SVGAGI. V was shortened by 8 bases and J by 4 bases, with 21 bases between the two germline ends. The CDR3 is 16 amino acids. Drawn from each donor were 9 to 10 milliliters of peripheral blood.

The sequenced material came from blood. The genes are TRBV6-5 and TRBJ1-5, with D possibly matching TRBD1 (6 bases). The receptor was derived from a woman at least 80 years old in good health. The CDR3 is CASPGRGAGWNQPQHF. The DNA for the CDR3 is TGTGCCAGCCCCGGCAGGGGCGCCGGGTGGAATCAGCCCCAGCATTTT.